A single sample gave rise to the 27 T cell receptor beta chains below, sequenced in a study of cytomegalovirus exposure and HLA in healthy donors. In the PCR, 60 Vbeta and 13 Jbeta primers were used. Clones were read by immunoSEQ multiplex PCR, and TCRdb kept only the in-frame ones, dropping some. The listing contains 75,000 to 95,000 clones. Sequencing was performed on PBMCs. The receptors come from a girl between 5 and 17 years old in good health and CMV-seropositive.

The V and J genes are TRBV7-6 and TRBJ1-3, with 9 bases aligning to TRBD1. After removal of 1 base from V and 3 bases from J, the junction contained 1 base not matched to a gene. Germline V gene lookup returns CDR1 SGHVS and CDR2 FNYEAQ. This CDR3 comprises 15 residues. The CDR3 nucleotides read TGTGCCAGCAGCTTAGGGGGACAGGGTGGAAACACCATATATTTT. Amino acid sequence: CASSLGGQGGNTIYF.

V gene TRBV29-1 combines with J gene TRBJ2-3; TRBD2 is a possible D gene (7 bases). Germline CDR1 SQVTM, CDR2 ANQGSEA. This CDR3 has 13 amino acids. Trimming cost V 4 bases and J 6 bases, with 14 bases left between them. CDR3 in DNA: TGCAGCGTTGGGGGGGGCCGGTCGGATACGCAGTATTTT. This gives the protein CSVGGGRSDTQYF.

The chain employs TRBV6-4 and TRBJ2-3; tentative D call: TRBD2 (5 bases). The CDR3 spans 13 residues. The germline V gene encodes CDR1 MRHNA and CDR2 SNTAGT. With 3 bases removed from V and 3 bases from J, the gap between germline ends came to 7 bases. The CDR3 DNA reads TGTGCCAGCAGTGATAGGGAGACAGATACGCAGTATTTT. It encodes CASSDRETDTQYF.

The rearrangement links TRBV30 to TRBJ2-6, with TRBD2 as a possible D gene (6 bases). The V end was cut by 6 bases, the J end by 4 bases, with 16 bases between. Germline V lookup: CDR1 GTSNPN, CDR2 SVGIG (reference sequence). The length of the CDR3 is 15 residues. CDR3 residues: CACGTGASGANVLTF. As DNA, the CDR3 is TGTGCCTGCGGGACGGGAGCGTCCGGGGCCAACGTCCTGACTTTC.

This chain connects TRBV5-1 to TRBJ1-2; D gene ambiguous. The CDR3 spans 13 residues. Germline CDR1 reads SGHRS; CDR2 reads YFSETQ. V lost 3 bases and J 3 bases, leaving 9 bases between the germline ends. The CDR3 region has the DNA TGCGCCAGCAGCTCCGGGGAGGACTATGGCTACACCTTC. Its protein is CASSSGEDYGYTF.

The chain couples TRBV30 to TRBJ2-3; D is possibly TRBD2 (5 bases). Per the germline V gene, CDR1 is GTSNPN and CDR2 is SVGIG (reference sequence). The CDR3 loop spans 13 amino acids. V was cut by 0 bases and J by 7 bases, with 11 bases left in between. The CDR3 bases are TGTGCCTGGAGTGTTTCAAGGGAGAATACGCAGTATTTT. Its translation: CAWSVSRENTQYF.

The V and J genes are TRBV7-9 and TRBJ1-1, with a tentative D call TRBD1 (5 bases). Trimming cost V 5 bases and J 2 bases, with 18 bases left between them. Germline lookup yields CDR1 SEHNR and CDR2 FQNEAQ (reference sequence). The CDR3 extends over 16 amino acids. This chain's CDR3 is CASSSRVPPRNTEAFF. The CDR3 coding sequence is TGTGCCAGCAGCAGCAGGGTCCCGCCTCGCAACACTGAAGCTTTCTTT.

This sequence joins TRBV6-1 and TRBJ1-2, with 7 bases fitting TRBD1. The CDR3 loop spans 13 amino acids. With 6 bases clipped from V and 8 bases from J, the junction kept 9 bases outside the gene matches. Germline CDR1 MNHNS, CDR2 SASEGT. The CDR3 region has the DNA TGTGCCAGCAGCGCTACCAGGGGGTACGGCTACACCTTC. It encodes CASSATRGYGYTF.

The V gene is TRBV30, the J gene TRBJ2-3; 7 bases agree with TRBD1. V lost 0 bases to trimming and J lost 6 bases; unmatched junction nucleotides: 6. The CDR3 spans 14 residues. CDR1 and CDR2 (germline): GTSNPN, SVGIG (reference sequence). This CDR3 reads CAWSVQGIADTQYF. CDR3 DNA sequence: TGTGCCTGGAGTGTACAGGGGATAGCGGATACGCAGTATTTT.

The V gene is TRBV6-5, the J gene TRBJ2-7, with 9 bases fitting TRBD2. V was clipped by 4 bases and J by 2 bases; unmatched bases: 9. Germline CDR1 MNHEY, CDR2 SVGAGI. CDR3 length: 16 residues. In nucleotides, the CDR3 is TGTGCCAGCAGTTCCGGCAGCGGGGGGTCACCCTACGAGCAGTACGTC. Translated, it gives CASSSGSGGSPYEQYV.

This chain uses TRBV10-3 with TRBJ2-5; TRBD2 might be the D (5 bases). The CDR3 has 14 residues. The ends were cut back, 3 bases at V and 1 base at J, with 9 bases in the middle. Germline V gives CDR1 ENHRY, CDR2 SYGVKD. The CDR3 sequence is CAISDPGFQETQYF. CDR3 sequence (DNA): TGTGCCATCAGTGACCCGGGATTCCAAGAGACCCAGTACTTC.

In nucleotides, the CDR3 is TGCGCCAGCAGCTTCAGGGCCATGAACACTGAAGCTTTCTTT. Its translation is CASSFRAMNTEAFF. This sequence joins TRBV5-1 and TRBJ1-1; D perhaps matches TRBD1 (5 bases). V gave up 2 bases and J gave up 0 bases, with 8 bases separating them. In germline, CDR1 is SGHRS, CDR2 YFSETQ. The CDR3 has 14 residues.

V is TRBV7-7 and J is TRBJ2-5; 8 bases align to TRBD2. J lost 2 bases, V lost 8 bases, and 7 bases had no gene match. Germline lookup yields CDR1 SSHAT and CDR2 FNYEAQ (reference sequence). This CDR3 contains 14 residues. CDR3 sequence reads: CASGGSGVQETQYF. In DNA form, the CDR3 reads TGTGCCAGCGGGGGTAGCGGGGTACAAGAGACCCAGTACTTC.

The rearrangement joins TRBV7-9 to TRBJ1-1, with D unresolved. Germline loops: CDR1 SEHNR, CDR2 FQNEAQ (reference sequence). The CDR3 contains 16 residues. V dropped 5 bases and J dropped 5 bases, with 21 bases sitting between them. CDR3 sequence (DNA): TGTGCCAGCAGCCCCCTAAGGGAGGGCCAGTGGACTGAAGCTTTCTTT. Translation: CASSPLREGQWTEAFF.

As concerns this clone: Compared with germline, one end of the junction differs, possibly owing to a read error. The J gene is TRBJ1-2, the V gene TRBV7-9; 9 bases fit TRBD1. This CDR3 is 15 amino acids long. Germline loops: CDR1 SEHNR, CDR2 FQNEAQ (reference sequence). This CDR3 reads CASRLDTGGPVGYTF. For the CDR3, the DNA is TGTGCCAGCAGGTTAGACACAGGGGGCCCGGTGGGCTACACCTTC.

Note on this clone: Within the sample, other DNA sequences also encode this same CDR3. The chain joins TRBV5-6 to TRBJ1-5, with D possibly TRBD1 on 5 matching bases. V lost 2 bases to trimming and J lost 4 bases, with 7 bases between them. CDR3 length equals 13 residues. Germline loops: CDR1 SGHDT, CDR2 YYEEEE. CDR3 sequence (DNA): TGTGCCAGCAGCTTAAGGGGAAATCAGCCCCAGCATTTT. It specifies CASSLRGNQPQHF.

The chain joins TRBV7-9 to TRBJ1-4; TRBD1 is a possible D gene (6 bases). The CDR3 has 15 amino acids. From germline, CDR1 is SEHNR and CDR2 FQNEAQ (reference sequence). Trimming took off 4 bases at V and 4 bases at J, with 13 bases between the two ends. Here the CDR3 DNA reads TGTGCCAGCAGCTCGCTACAGGGCCATAATGAAAAACTGTTTTTT. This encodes CASSSLQGHNEKLFF.

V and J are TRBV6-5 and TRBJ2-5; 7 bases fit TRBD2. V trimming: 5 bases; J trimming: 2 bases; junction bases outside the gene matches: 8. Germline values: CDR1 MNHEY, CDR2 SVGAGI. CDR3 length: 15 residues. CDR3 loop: CASSGGTILQETQYF. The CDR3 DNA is TGTGCCAGCAGTGGAGGGACTATTCTACAAGAGACCCAGTACTTC.

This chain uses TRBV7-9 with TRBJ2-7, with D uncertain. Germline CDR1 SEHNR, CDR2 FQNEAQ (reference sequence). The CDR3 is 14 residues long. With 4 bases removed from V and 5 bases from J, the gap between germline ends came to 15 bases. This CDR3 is CASSSLTRTDEQYF. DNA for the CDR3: TGTGCCAGCAGCTCCCTGACACGTACCGACGAGCAGTACTTC.

CDR3 residues: CASSWTSGGHDNEQFF. CDR3 bases: TGCGCCAGCAGCTGGACGAGCGGGGGCCACGACAATGAGCAGTTCTTC. This chain uses TRBV5-1 with TRBJ2-1; 8 nucleotides line up with TRBD2. This CDR3 spans 16 amino acids. The V and J ends lost 3 bases and 5 bases, in that order; junction bases with no gene match: 10. Germline assignment: CDR1 SGHRS and CDR2 YFSETQ.

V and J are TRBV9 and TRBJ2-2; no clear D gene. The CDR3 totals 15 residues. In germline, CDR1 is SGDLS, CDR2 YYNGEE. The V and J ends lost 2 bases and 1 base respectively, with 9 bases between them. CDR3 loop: CASSVLPGNTGELFF. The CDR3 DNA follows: TGTGCCAGCAGCGTCCTGCCGGGGAACACCGGGGAGCTGTTTTTT.

CDR3 protein: CASGLDPGLMNTEAFF. The CDR3 DNA follows: TGTGCTAGTGGTTTGGACCCGGGACTTATGAACACTGAAGCTTTCTTT. The chain couples TRBV12-5 to TRBJ1-1, with D possibly being TRBD1 (5 bases). Germline CDR1 and CDR2: LGHNT and FRNRAP. The CDR3 covers 16 residues. The V end was cut by 1 base, the J end by 0 bases, with 12 bases between. Full variable domain (rest looked up from reference TRBV12-5 and TRBJ1-1): DARVTQTPRHKVTEMGQEVTMRCQPILGHNTVFWYRQTMMQGLELLAYFRNRAPLDDSGMPKDRFSAEMPDATLATLKIQPSEPRDSAVYFCASGLDPGLMNTEAFFGQGTRLTVV.

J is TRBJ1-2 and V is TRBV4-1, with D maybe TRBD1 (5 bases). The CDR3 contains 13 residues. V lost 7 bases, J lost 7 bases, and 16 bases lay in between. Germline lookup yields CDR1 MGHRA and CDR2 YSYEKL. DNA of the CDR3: TGCGCCAGCAATTGGGGGGACGTTGGTGGCTACACCTTC. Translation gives CASNWGDVGGYTF.

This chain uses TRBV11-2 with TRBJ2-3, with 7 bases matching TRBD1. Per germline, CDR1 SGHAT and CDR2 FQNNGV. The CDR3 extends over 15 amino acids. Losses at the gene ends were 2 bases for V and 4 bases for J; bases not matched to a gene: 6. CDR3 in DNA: TGTGCCAGCAGCTTAACCCCACAGGGGTCAGATACGCAGTATTTT. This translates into CASSLTPQGSDTQYF.

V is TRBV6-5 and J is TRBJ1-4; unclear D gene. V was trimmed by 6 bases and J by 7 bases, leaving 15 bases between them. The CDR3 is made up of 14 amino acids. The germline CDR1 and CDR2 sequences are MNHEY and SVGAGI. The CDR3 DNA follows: TGTGCCAGCAGGCAAGAGGGAGCGAGTGAAAAACTGTTTTTT. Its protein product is CASRQEGASEKLFF.

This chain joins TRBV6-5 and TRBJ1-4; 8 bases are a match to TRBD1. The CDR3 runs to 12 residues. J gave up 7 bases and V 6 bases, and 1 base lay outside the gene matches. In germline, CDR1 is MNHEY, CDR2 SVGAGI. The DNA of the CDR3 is TGTGCCAGCAGCCAGGGGGCTGAAAAACTGTTTTTT. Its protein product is CASSQGAEKLFF.

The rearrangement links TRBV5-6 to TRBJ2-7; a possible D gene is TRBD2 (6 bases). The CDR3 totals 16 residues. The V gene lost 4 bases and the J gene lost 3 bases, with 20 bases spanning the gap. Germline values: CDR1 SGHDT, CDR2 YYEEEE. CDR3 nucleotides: TGTGCCAGCAGCCTCGGAGGGAGAGGGGCCAACTACGAGCAGTACTTC. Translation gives CASSLGGRGANYEQYF. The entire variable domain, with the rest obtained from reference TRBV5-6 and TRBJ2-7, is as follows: DAGVTQSPTHLIKTRGQQVTLRCSPKSGHDTVSWYQQALGQGPQFIFQYYEEEERQRGNFPDRFSGHQFPNYSSELNVNALLLGDSALYLCASSLGGRGANYEQYFGPGTRLTVT.